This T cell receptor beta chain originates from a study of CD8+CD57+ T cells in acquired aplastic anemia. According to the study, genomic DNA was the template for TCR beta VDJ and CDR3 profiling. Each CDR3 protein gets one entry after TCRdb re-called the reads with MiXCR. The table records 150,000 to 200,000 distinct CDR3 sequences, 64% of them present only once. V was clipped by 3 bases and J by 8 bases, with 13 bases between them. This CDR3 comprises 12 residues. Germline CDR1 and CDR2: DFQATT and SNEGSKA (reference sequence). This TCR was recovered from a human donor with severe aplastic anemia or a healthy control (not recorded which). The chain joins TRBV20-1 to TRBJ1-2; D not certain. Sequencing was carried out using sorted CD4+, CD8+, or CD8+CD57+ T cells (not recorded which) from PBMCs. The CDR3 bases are TGCAGTGCTAGTCCCCAGGTCGTGGGCTACACCTTC. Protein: CSASPQVVGYTF.